A selection of T cell receptor beta chains follows, all from one sample in a study of response to subunit inactivated influenza vaccine. Using its own MiXCR run on the RT-PCR reads, TCRdb lists one record per CDR3 protein. Of approximately 500,000 distinct CDR3 sequences in the sample, over 10% were seen once. Sequenced material: PBMCs from blood, taken 40 to 50 days after vaccination. These TCRs come from a man aged 45 to 65 who received an inactivated influenza vaccine. The CDR3 runs from the conserved cysteine through the conserved F or W. The D gene is left open where the match is weak. Clone size, where shown, is once, few, many, or a class for clones that have expanded.

J gene | D gene | V gene | clone size | CDR3 DNA | CDR3 protein
TRBJ2-7 | TRBD2 | TRBV5-1 | . | TGCGCCAGCAGCGAGGGGACTAGCGGGAGCGACGAGCAGTACTTC | CASSEGTSGSDEQYF
TRBJ1-3 | TRBD1 | TRBV7-9 | . | TGTGCCAGCAGCAAGGACAGGGGCTCTGGAAACACCATATATTTT | CASSKDRGSGNTIYF
TRBJ2-7 | . | TRBV9 | few | TGTGCCAGCAGCGTAGGGGAGAACGAGCAGTACTTC | CASSVGENEQYF
TRBJ2-3 | TRBD1 | TRBV4-3 | . | TGCGCCAGCAGCCAAGAGACAGGGAACACAGATACGCAGTATTTT | CASSQETGNTDTQYF
TRBJ1-1 | . | TRBV12-3/TRBV12-4 | many | TGTGCCAGCACAGCCCCGGGAGGGTCTTACACTGAAGCTTTCTTT | CASTAPGGSYTEAFF
TRBJ1-1 | . | TRBV30 | few | TGTGCCTGGAGTGTACAGGTTCACACTGAAGCTTTCTTT | CAWSVQVHTEAFF
TRBJ2-5 | . | TRBV7-2 | . | TGTGCCAGCAGCCCCACCGGGCTAGCGGAGACCCAGTACTTC | CASSPTGLAETQYF
TRBJ1-5 | TRBD1 | TRBV18 | . | TGTGCCAGCTCACCCCGGGACAGGGAGCCCCAGCATTTT | CASSPRDREPQHF
TRBJ2-3 | . | TRBV12-3/TRBV12-4 | few | TGTGCCAGCACCGGGACTCGATCTGCAGATACGCAGTATTTT | CASTGTRSADTQYF
TRBJ2-2 | TRBD2 | TRBV9 | . | TGTGCCAGCAGCGGCGGACTAGCGGGAAGTCGCACCGGGGAGCTGTTTTTT | CASSGGLAGSRTGELFF
TRBJ1-4 | . | TRBV6-4 | few | TGTGCCAGACAGGGTTTCAATGAAAAACTGTTTTTT | CARQGFNEKLFF
TRBJ2-5 | . | TRBV5-1 | . | TGCGCCAGCAGCTTGGGGACAGCCAAGGGGGCCCAGTACTTC | CASSLGTAKGAQYF
TRBJ1-3 | TRBD1 | TRBV5-1 | few | TGCGCCAGCAGCTTGGAGGGGGCGTACTCTGGAAACACCATATATTTT | CASSLEGAYSGNTIYF
TRBJ2-2 | . | TRBV24-1 | . | TGTGCCACCAGTGTCTCCGGGACTTCGAACACCGGGGAGCTGTTTTTT | CATSVSGTSNTGELFF
TRBJ2-7 | . | TRBV5-1 | . | TGCGCCAGCAGCTGGGAGGAGACAGGGTTCGACGAGCAGTACTTC | CASSWEETGFDEQYF
TRBJ2-3 | . | TRBV4-2 | few | TGTGCCAGCAGCCAAGGCCTCCGGGGCCCAGATACGCAGTATTTT | CASSQGLRGPDTQYF
TRBJ1-1 | . | TRBV5-1 | many | TGCGCCAGCAGCTTGGGGGGGGTAGGGATGAACACTGAAGCTTTCTTT | CASSLGGVGMNTEAFF
TRBJ2-1 | TRBD2 | TRBV5-4 | few | TGTGCCAGCAGCAATTTAGCGGGGGGACTTTACAATGAGCAGTTCTTC | CASSNLAGGLYNEQFF
TRBJ2-2 | TRBD2 | TRBV7-2 | few | TGTGCCAGCAGCTTTCCTAGCGGGAGATGGGGCGGGGAGCTGTTTTTT | CASSFPSGRWGGELFF
TRBJ2-7 | . | TRBV30 | few | TGTGCCTGGACGCGGGGCTCCTACGAGCAGTACTTC | CAWTRGSYEQYF
TRBJ2-7 | . | TRBV12-3/TRBV12-4 | . | TGTGCCAGCAGTTTTAGTGGGAGTGACTACGAGCAGTACTTC | CASSFSGSDYEQYF
TRBJ2-3 | . | TRBV5-1 | few | TGCGCCAGCACCCTTCCTAGCACAGATACGCAGTATTTT | CASTLPSTDTQYF
TRBJ2-7 | . | TRBV28 | . | TGTGCCAGCAGTTTTAAGACCTACGAGCAGTACTTC | CASSFKTYEQYF
TRBJ2-3 | TRBD1 | TRBV18 | few | TGTGCCAGCTCACCTATCAGGGGGCGCGGCACAGATACGCAGTATTTT | CASSPIRGRGTDTQYF
TRBJ2-1 | . | TRBV4-3 | many | TGCGCCAGCAGCCAGTTTAGTCGAAATGAGCAGTTCTTC | CASSQFSRNEQFF
TRBJ1-5 | . | TRBV2 | few | TGTGCCAGCAGACACGGGACTCGGGGCAATCAGCCCCAGCATTTT | CASRHGTRGNQPQHF
TRBJ2-1 | TRBD1 | TRBV10-3 | few | TGTGCCATCAGTGAGTCGATAATCCCGACAGGGGGATACAATGAGCAGTTCTTC | CAISESIIPTGGYNEQFF
TRBJ2-2 | . | TRBV24-1 | . | TGTGCCACCAGTGATACGGGACCTGGGGCCGGGGAGCTGTTTTTT | CATSDTGPGAGELFF
TRBJ1-2 | . | TRBV7-2 | few | TGTGCCAGCAGCCCGGGACCAGGGCCTGGCTACACCTTC | CASSPGPGPGYTF
TRBJ2-5 | . | TRBV2 | few | TGTGCCAGCCAGACCCAAGGAGGGAGAGAGACCCAGTACTTC | CASQTQGGRETQYF
TRBJ1-6 | TRBD1 | TRBV9 | . | TGTGCCAGCAGCCACCAAGACAGGGAGGGTTCACCCCTCCACTTT | CASSHQDREGSPLHF
TRBJ2-3 | TRBD2 | TRBV20-1 | few | TGCAGTGCTACGGGAGCGGGAGCGGCGGATACGCAGTATTTT | CSATGAGAADTQYF
TRBJ2-1 | . | TRBV2 | . | TGTGCCAGCAGTTTTGTGGCGCGGGGGCCCTACAAACGCAATGAGCAGTTCTTC | CASSFVARGPYKRNEQFF
TRBJ2-5 | TRBD2 | TRBV5-6 | few | TGTGCCAGCAGCTTGTCGGGACTACCCATGGAGACCCAGTACTTC | CASSLSGLPMETQYF
TRBJ1-6 | . | TRBV3-1 | few | TGTGCCAGCAGCCAAGGGCTGGGCTGGACCCTCCACTTT | CASSQGLGWTLHF
TRBJ1-5 | TRBD1 | TRBV12-3/TRBV12-4 | . | TGTGCCAGCAGTTTAGGGACAGGGCAAGGGCAGCCCCAGCATTTT | CASSLGTGQGQPQHF
TRBJ2-1 | . | TRBV9 | many | TGTGCCAGCAGCGTAAGTGCGAGCTCCTACAATGAGCAGTTCTTC | CASSVSASSYNEQFF
TRBJ1-2 | TRBD1 | TRBV30 | . | TGTGCCTGGAGTGCAGGGGGCAGGGGCTATGGCTACACCTTC | CAWSAGGRGYGYTF
TRBJ2-1 | TRBD2 | TRBV12-3/TRBV12-4 | many | TGTGCCACCAAGCTAGCGGGGCCCTCGGAGCAGTTCTTC | CATKLAGPSEQFF
TRBJ1-6 | . | TRBV28 | few | TGTGCCAGCAGTCCGGGGGGGAATCAGTCACCCCTCCACTTT | CASSPGGNQSPLHF
TRBJ2-1 | . | TRBV27 | few | TGTGCCAGCAGTTTTGGACGAGCTCCATACAATGAGCAGTTCTTC | CASSFGRAPYNEQFF
TRBJ1-2 | . | TRBV12-3/TRBV12-4 | many | TGTGCCAGCAGCCTCCTATTCAGGGGCCATGGCTACACCTTC | CASSLLFRGHGYTF
TRBJ2-2 | . | TRBV9 | few | TGTGCCAGCAGCGCCGGGACAGGGGACATAGCGGGGGCCAGCCGGGAGCTGTTTTTT | CASSAGTGDIAGASRELFF
TRBJ2-7 | . | TRBV6-2/TRBV6-3 | . | TGTGCCAGCAGTTACAAGGGGGTCAGGACCTACGAGCAGTACTTC | CASSYKGVRTYEQYF
TRBJ2-1 | TRBD2 | TRBV29-1 | many | TGCAGCGCTAGCGGATCCTACAATGAGCAGTTCTTC | CSASGSYNEQFF
TRBJ2-7 | TRBD1 | TRBV20-1 | . | TGCAGTGCCCGCCGGGACAGTCCTCGAGAGCAGTACTTC | CSARRDSPREQYF
TRBJ2-1 | . | TRBV4-3 | . | TGCGCCAGCAGCCAAGGAAAGGGGTTTGAGCAGTTCTTC | CASSQGKGFEQFF
TRBJ2-7 | . | TRBV19 | few | TGTGCTCTTACGGGGGGCCCCTACGAGCAGTACTTC | CALTGGPYEQYF
TRBJ1-5 | . | TRBV28 | few | TGTGCCAGTCGGGGGTCGATTAGCAATCAGCCCCAGCATTTT | CASRGSISNQPQHF
TRBJ2-1 | . | TRBV12-3/TRBV12-4 | . | TGTGCCAGCAGTTTTAGTAAGAATGAGCAGTTCTTC | CASSFSKNEQFF
TRBJ2-1 | TRBD2 | TRBV3-1 | . | TGTGCCAGCAGCCTAGCGGGGGGTTGGAACAATGAGCAGTTCTTC | CASSLAGGWNNEQFF
TRBJ1-3 | . | TRBV12-3/TRBV12-4 | . | TGTGCCAGCAGAGCCGGGCAGCTCTCTGGAAACACCATATATTTT | CASRAGQLSGNTIYF
TRBJ1-2 | . | TRBV7-9 | . | TGTGCCAGCAGCCCTGTGGGGGGGCGAAACTATGGCTACACCTTC | CASSPVGGRNYGYTF
TRBJ1-4 | . | TRBV25-1 | few | TGTGCCAGCAGTGATACCGCTTGGGGGAGATCTAATGAAAAACTGTTTTTT | CASSDTAWGRSNEKLFF
TRBJ1-2 | . | TRBV5-1 | . | TGCGCCAGCAGCTTGGGACAGAAAATCAACTATGGCTACACCTTC | CASSLGQKINYGYTF
TRBJ2-2 | TRBD2 | TRBV11-2 | many | TGTGCCAGCAGCTTATCCAGCGGGAGGATGGGAAACACCGGGGAGCTGTTTTTT | CASSLSSGRMGNTGELFF